The present entry profiles one T cell receptor (beta chain) with its context. The sample is drawn from a study of blood T cell repertoires in COVID-19. Trimming cost V 1 base and J 1 base; bases outside gene matches: 4. From germline, CDR1 is SGHTA and CDR2 FQGNSA. The CDR3 has 16 residues. Sequencing used immunoSEQ multiplex PCR; TCRdb keeps in-frame clones, though not all of them. The sample yields 250,000 to 300,000 clones, more than 75% seen once. The chain has TRBV7-2 and TRBJ1-1, with TRBD1 identical over 9 bases. The sequencing sample was made of PBMCs or T cells enriched from blood (not recorded which). The clonotype was recovered from a woman aged 55-75 years in a cohort exposed to, infected with or recovered from COVID-19 (not recorded which). CDR3 in amino acids: CASSLGTGVRNTEAFF. DNA for the CDR3: TGTGCCAGCAGCTTAGGGACAGGGGTTAGGAACACTGAAGCTTTCTTT.